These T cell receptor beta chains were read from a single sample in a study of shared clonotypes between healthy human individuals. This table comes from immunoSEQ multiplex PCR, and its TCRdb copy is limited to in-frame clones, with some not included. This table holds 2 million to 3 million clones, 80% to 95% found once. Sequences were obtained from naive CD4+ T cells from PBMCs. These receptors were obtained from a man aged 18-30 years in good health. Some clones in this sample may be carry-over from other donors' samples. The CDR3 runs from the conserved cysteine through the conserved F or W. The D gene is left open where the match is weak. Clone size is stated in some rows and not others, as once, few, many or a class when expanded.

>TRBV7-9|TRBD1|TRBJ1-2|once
CASSLAGGSYGYTF
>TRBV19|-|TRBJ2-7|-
CASSSHSGAPYEQYF
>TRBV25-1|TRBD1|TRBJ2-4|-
CAKRTGGKNIQYF
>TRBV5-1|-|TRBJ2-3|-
CASSDTTAGTDTQYF
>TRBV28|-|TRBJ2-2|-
CASSPSGLAYTGELFF
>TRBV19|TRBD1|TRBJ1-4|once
CASSMPRTGVGEKLFF
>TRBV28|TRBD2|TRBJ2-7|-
CASTTGGAQSYQVYEQYF
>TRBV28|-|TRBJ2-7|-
CATKSGGLAQGKQYF
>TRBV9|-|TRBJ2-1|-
CASSVEGFYNEQFF
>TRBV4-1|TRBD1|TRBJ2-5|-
CASSKGQGGRETQYF
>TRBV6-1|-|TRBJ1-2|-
CASTLQGLNYGYTF
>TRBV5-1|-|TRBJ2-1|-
CASSLDLTANEQFF
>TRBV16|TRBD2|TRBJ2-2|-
CASSQLGGRASNTGELFF
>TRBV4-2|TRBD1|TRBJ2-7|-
CASSHRDRDYEQYF
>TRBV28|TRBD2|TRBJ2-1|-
CASRSTGTSLKNEQFF
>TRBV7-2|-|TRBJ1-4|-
CASSPGPFNEKLFF
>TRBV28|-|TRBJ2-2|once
CASRPRLVRTGELFF
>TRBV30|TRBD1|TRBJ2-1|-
CAWKWAGGSYNEQFF
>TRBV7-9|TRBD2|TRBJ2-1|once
CASSLSGSYNEQFF
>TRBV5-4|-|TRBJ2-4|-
CASSFGTGQTIAKNIQYF
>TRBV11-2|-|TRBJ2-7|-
CASSFSPTGSYEQYF
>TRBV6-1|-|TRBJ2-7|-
CASSFFGEWSYEQYF
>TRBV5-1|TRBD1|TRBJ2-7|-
CASSAGTGGSYEQYF
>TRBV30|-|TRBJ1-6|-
CAWSVVLRASPLHF